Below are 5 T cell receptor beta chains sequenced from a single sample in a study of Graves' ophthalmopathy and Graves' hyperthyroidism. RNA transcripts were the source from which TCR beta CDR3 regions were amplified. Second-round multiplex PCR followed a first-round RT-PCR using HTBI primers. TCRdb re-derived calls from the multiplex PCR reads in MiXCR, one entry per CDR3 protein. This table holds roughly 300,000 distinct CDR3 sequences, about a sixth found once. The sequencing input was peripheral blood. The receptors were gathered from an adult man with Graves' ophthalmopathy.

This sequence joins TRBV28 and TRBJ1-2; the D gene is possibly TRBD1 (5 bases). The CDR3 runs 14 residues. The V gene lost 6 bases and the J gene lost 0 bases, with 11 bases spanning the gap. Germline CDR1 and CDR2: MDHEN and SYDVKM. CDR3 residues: CASRGTGTNYGYTF. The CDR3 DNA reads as TGTGCCAGCAGGGGGACGGGAACTAACTATGGCTACACCTTC.

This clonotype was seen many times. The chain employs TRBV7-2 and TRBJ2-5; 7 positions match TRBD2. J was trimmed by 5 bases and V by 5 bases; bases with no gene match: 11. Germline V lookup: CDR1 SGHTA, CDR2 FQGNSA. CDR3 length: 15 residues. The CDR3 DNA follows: TGTGCCAGCAGCATTGGTGGGGGGGGTGGCGAGACCCAGTACTTC. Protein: CASSIGGGGGETQYF.

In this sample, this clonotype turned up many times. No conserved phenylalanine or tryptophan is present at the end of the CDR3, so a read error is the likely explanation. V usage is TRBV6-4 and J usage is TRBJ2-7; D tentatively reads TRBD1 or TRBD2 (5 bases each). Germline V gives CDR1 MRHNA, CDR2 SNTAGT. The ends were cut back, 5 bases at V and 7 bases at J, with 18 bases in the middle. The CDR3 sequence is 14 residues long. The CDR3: CASSYPGPVIEQYL. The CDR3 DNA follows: TGTGCCAGCAGTTACCCGGGACCAGTTATTGAGCAGTACCTC.

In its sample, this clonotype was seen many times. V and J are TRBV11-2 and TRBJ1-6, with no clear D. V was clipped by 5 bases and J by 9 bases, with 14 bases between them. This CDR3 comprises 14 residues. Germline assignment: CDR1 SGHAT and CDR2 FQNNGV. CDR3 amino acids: CASSQAPPLSPLHF. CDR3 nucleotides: TGTGCCAGCAGCCAGGCACCCCCTCTTTCACCCCTCCACTTT.

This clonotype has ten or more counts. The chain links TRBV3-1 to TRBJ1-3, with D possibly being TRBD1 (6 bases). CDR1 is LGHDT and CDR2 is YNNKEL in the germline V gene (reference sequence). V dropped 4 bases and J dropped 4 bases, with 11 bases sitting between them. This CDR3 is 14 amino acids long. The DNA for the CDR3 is TGTGCCAGCAGCCTTCGGACAGAGGGAAACACCATATATTTT. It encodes CASSLRTEGNTIYF.